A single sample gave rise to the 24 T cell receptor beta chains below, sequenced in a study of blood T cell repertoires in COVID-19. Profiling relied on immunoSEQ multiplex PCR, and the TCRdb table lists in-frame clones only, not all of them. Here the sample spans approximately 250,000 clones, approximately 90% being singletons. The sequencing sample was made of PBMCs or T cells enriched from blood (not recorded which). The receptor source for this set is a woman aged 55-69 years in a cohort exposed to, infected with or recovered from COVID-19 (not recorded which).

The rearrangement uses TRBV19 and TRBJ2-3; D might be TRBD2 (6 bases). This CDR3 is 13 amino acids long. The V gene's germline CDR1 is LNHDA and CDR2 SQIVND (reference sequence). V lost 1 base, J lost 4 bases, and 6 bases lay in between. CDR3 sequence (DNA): TGTGCCAGTAGTATAGGGGAGGCAGATACGCAGTATTTT. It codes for CASSIGEADTQYF.

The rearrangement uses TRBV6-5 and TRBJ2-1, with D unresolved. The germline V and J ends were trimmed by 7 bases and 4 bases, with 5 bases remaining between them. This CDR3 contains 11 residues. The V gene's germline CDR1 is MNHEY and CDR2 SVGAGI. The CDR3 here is CASTQYNEQFF. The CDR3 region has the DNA TGTGCCAGCACCCAATACAATGAGCAGTTCTTC.

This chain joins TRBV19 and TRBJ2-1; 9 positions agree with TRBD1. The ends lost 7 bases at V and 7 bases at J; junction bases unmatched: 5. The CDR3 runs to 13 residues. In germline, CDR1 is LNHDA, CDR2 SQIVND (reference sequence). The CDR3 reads CASTLDRGNEQFF. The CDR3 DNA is TGTGCCAGTACCCTGGACAGGGGTAATGAGCAGTTCTTC.

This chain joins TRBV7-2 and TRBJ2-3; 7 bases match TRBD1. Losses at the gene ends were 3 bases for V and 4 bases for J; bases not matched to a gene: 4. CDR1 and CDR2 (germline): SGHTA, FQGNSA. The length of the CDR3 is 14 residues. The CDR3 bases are TGTGCCAGCAGCTTTCGACAGGGCCCAGATACGCAGTATTTT. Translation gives CASSFRQGPDTQYF.

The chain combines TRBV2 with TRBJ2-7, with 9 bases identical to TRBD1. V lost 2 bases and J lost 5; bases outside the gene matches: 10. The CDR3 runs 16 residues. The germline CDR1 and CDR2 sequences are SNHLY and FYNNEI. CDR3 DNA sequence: TGTGCCAGCAGTGAAAGGGGACAGGGTAGTTTCCACGAGCAGTACTTC. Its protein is CASSERGQGSFHEQYF.

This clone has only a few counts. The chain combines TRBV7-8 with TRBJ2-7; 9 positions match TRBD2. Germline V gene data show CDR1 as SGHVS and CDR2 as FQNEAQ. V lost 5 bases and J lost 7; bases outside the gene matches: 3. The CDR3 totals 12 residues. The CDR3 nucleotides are TGTGCCAGCAGCCCCGCGGGGGGGGAGCAGTACTTC. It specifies CASSPAGGEQYF. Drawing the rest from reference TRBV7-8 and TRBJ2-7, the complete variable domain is GAGVSQSPRYKVAKRGQDVALRCDPISGHVSLFWYQQALGQGPEFLTYFQNEAQLDKSGLPSDRFFAERPEGSVSTLKIQRTQQEDSAVYLCASSPAGGEQYFGPGTRLTVT.

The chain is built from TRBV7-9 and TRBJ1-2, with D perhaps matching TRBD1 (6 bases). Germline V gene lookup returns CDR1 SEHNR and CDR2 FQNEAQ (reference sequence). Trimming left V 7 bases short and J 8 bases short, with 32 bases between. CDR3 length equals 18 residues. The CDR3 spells CASTRLGAEVDARRGYTF. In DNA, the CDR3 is TGTGCCAGCACCCGATTGGGGGCCGAGGTTGATGCGAGAAGGGGCTACACCTTC.

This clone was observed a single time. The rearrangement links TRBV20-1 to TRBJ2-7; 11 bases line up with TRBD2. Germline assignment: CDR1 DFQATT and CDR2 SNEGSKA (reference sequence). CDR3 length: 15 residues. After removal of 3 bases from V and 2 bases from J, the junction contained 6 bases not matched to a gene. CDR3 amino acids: CSASRLLAGAYEQYF. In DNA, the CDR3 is TGCAGTGCTAGTCGACTACTAGCGGGAGCCTACGAGCAGTACTTC.

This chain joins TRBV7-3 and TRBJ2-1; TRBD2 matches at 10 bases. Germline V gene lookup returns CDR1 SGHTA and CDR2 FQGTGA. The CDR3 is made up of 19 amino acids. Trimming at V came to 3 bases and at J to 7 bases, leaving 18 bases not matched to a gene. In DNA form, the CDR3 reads TGTGCCAGCAGCTTCCCGGACCACCTCTTTAGCGGGGGGATGAATGAGCAGTTCTTC. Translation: CASSFPDHLFSGGMNEQFF. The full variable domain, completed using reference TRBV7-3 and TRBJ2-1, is GAGVSQTPSNKVTEKGKYVELRCDPISGHTALYWYRQSLGQGPEFLIYFQGTGAADDSGLPNDRFFAVRPEGSVSTLKIQRTERGDSAVYLCASSFPDHLFSGGMNEQFFGPGTRLTVL.

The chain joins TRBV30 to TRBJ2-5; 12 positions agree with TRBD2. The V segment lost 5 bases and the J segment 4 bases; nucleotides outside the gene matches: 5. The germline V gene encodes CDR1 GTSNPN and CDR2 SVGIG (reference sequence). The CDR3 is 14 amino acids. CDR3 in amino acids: CAWLPSGRGETQYF. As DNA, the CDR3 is TGTGCCTGGCTACCTAGCGGGAGGGGAGAGACCCAGTACTTC.

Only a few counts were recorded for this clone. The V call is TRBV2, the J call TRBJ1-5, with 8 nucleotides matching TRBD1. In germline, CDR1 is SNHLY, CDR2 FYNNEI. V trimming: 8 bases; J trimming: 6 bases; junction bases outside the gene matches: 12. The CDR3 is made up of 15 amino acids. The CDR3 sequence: CASGAGGADRQPQHF. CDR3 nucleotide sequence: TGTGCCAGCGGGGCAGGGGGCGCCGACCGTCAGCCCCAGCATTTT.

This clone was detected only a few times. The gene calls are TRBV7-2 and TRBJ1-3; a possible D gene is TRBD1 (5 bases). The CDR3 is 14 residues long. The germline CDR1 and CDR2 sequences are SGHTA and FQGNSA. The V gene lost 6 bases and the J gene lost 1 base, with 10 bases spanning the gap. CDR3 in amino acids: CASSLSGSGNTIYF. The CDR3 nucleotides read TGTGCCAGCAGTTTATCAGGGTCTGGAAACACCATATATTTT. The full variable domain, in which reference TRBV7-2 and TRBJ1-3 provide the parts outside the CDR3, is GAGVSQSPSNKVTEKGKDVELRCDPISGHTALYWYRQSLGQGLEFLIYFQGNSAPDKSGLPSDRFSAERTGGSVSTLTIQRTQQEDSAVYLCASSLSGSGNTIYFGEGSWLTVV.

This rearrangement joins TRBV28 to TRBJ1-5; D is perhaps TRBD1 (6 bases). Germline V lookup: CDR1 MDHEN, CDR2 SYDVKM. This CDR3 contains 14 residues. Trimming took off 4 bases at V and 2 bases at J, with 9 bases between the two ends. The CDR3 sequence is CASSSWTGNQPQHF. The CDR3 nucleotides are TGTGCCAGCAGTTCTTGGACAGGCAATCAGCCCCAGCATTTT.

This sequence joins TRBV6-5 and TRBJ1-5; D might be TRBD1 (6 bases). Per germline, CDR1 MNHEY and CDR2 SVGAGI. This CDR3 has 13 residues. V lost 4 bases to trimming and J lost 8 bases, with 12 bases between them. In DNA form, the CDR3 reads TGTGCCAGCAGTTCCACAGGGAGTAAGCCCCAGCATTTT. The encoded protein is CASSSTGSKPQHF.

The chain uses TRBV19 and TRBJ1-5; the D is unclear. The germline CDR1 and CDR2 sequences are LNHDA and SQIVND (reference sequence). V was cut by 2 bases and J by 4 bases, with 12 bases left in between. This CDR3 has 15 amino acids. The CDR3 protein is CASSIRGSRNQPQHF. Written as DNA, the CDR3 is TGTGCCAGTAGTATACGAGGCAGTAGAAATCAGCCCCAGCATTTT.

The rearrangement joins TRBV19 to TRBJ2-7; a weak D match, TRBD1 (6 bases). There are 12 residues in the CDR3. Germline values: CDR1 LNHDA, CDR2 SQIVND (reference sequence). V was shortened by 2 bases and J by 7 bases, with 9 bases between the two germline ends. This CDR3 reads CASSITGKEQYF. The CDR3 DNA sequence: TGTGCCAGTAGTATAACAGGGAAGGAGCAGTACTTC.

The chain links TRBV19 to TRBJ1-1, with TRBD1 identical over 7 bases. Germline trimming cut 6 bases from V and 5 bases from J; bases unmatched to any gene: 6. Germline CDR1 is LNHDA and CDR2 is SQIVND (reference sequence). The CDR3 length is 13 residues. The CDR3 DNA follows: TGTGCCAGTAGGATGGACAGGTCGACTGAAGCTTTCTTT. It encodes CASRMDRSTEAFF.

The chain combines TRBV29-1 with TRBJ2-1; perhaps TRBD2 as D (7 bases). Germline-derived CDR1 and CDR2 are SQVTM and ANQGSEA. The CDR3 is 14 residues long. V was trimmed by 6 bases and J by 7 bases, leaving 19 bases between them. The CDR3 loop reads CSVWGAGEGNEQFF. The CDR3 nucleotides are TGCAGCGTCTGGGGGGCGGGAGAAGGAAATGAGCAGTTCTTC.

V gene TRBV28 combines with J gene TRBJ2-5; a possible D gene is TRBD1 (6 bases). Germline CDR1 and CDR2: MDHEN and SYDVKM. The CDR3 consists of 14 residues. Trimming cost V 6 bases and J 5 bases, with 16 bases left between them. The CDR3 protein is CASSPPTGMETQYF. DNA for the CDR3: TGTGCCAGCAGCCCCCCCACAGGGATGGAGACCCAGTACTTC. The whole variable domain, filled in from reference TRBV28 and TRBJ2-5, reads DVKVTQSSRYLVKRTGEKVFLECVQDMDHENMFWYRQDPGLGLRLIYFSYDVKMKEKGDIPEGYSVSREKKERFSLILESASTNQTSMYLCASSPPTGMETQYFGPGTRLLVL.

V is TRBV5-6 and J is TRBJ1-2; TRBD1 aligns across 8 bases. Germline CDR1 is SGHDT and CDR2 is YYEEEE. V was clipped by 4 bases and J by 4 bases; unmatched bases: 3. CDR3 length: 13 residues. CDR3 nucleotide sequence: TGTGCCAGCAGCCCAGGGGGCTCCTATGGCTACACCTTC. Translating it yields CASSPGGSYGYTF.

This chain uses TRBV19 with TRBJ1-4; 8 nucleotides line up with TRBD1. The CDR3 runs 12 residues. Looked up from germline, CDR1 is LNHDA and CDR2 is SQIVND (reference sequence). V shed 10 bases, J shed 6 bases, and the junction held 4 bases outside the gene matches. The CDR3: CATEDRDEKLFF. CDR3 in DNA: TGTGCCACCGAGGACAGGGATGAAAAACTGTTTTTT.

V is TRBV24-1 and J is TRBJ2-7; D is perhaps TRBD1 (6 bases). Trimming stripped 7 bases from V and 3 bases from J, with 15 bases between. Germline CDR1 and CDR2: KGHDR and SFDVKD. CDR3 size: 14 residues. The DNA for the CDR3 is TGTGCCACCAGCCCCAGGGGTAAGGTCTACGAGCAGTACTTC. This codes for CATSPRGKVYEQYF.

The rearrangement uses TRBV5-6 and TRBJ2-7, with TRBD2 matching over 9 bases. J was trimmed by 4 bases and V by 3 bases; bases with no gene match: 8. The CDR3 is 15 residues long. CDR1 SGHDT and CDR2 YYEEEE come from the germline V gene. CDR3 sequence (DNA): TGTGCCAGCAGCTCACCCCGACTAGCGGTATACGAGCAGTACTTC. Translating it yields CASSSPRLAVYEQYF.

CDR3 nucleotides: TGTGCCTGGAGTGTAGCCCAGCAGGGTTGGAACACTGAAGCTTTCTTT. This gives the protein CAWSVAQQGWNTEAFF. This sequence joins TRBV30 and TRBJ1-1, with a weak D call TRBD1 (5 bases). The CDR3 covers 16 residues. Trimming removed 0 bases from V and 1 base from J, with 15 bases in between. The germline V gene has CDR1 GTSNPN and CDR2 SVGIG (reference sequence).